The T cell receptor beta chain under discussion was sequenced for a study of shared clonotypes between healthy human individuals. Looking at the study overall: Three plates each covered CD4 naive and memory; CD8 naive two, CD8 memory one.

Samples underwent the assay at deep level. Authors' data handling: ImmunoSEQ junction-only sequences lacked quality scores, so their filtering differed. Clones were sequenced by immunoSEQ multiplex PCR, and TCRdb holds only the in-frame ones, with some missing. V and J calls and clone size are those listed in that table; D and trimming were worked out from the DNA. The sample comprises hundreds of thousands of clones, about 96% of which are singletons, and 0.11% rests with the top ten. Germline V gene data show CDR1 as MDHEN and CDR2 as SYDVKM. V dropped 6 bases and J dropped 1 base, with 22 bases sitting between them. CDR3 size: 18 residues. CD8 cells regarded as naive lacked CD45RO, were positively chosen for CCR7, and omitted terminally differentiated effector memory CD45RA+ cells.

The clonotype originates from a woman aged 25 to 39 in good health. The sample was naive CD8+ T cells sorted from blood. V and J are TRBV28 and TRBJ1-5; D may be TRBD1 (6 bases). The DNA of the CDR3 is TGTGCCAGCAGCTACGTACTAACAGGGCCCTTAAGCAATCAGCCCCAGCATTTT. Its protein is CASSYVLTGPLSNQPQHF. The complete variable domain, with remaining parts taken from reference TRBV28 and TRBJ1-5, reads DVKVTQSSRYLVKRTGEKVFLECVQDMDHENMFWYRQDPGLGLRLIYFSYDVKMKEKGDIPEGYSVSREKKERFSLILESASTNQTSMYLCASSYVLTGPLSNQPQHFGDGTRLSIL.